The 30 T cell receptor beta chains reported below all come from one sample, sequenced in a study of control samples from healthy donors and cancer patients. Assay used: immunoSEQ multiplex PCR; TCRdb lists only in-frame clones, some missing. This sample has 90,000 to 150,000 clones, with about 87% found just once. The specimen was blood. The receptors here all came from a man aged 35 to 55 in good health.

The CDR3 here is CASSEDVNTEAFF. CDR3 sequence (DNA): TGTGCCAGCAGTGAAGATGTGAACACTGAAGCTTTCTTT. This chain links TRBV2 with TRBJ1-1; D gene ambiguous. In germline, CDR1 is SNHLY, CDR2 FYNNEI. Trimming cost V 1 base and J 0 bases, with 3 bases left between them. This CDR3 is built from 13 residues. The whole variable domain, remainder taken from reference TRBV2 and TRBJ1-1, is EPEVTQTPSHQVTQMGQEVILRCVPISNHLYFYWYRQILGQKVEFLVSFYNNEISEKSEIFDDQFSVERPDGSNFTLKIRSTKLEDSAMYFCASSEDVNTEAFFGQGTRLTVV.

J is TRBJ2-3 and V is TRBV7-3, with 11 bases aligning to TRBD2. CDR1 is SGHTA and CDR2 is FQGTGA in the germline V gene. The ends lost 5 bases at V and 0 bases at J; junction bases unmatched: 7. The CDR3 extends over 17 amino acids. The CDR3: CASSAPTSGASTDTQYF. The DNA of the CDR3 is TGTGCCAGCAGCGCCCCGACTAGCGGGGCTAGCACAGATACGCAGTATTTT.

The V call is TRBV18, the J call TRBJ1-5; the D gene is possibly TRBD1 (6 bases). Deletions cut 11 bases from V and 2 bases from J, with 16 bases between. In germline, CDR1 is KGHSH, CDR2 LQKENI. This CDR3 region has 14 residues. DNA of the CDR3: TGTGCCCGCGGGGGGGGCAAGGGCAATCAGCCCCAGCATTTT. Encoded protein: CARGGGKGNQPQHF.

This clone was seen just once. The chain carries TRBV19 and TRBJ1-1; the match to TRBD1 covers 8 bases. CDR1 LNHDA and CDR2 SQIVND come from the germline V gene (reference sequence). The CDR3 has 14 amino acids. V was clipped by 5 bases and J by 1 base; unmatched bases: 3. The CDR3 DNA is TGTGCCAGTAGTTCGACAGGGGCGAACACTGAAGCTTTCTTT. Translating it yields CASSSTGANTEAFF.

A few counts support this clone. V is TRBV9 and J is TRBJ2-1, with D perhaps TRBD1 (6 bases). This CDR3 comprises 16 residues. Per germline, CDR1 SGDLS and CDR2 YYNGEE. V was shortened by 3 bases and J by 7 bases, with 20 bases between the two germline ends. CDR3 sequence reads: CASSGGGSLGGNEQFF. CDR3 in DNA: TGTGCCAGCAGCGGTGGGGGCTCTCTCGGAGGAAATGAGCAGTTCTTC.

This chain uses TRBV30 with TRBJ1-1, with 10 positions matching TRBD1. Losses at the gene ends were 2 bases for V and 7 bases for J; bases not matched to a gene: 10. This CDR3 spans 15 amino acids. CDR1 and CDR2 (germline): GTSNPN, SVGIG (reference sequence). This CDR3 is CAWSPLTGGKYEAFF. As DNA, the CDR3 is TGTGCCTGGAGTCCCCTGACAGGGGGCAAGTATGAAGCTTTCTTT.

The chain has TRBV12-3 or TRBV12-4 and TRBJ1-3; no clear D. Trimming took 6 bases from V and 4 from J, leaving 10 bases between them. The CDR3 sequence is 13 residues long. The CDR3 reads CASRPTPGNTIYF. The DNA for the CDR3 is TGTGCCAGCAGGCCTACGCCGGGAAACACCATATATTTT.

The chain recombines TRBV7-3 with TRBJ2-2; 11 positions agree with TRBD1. The CDR3 has 15 amino acids. Germline V gene lookup returns CDR1 SGHTA and CDR2 FQGTGA. V was pared by 5 bases and J by 3 bases, with 2 bases of the junction left unmatched. The CDR3 here is CASSRTGGDTGELFF. Written as DNA, the CDR3 is TGTGCCAGCAGCAGGACAGGGGGCGACACCGGGGAGCTGTTTTTT.

The rearrangement joins TRBV19 to TRBJ1-5, with D maybe TRBD1 (5 bases). Germline CDR1 reads LNHDA; CDR2 reads SQIVND (reference sequence). The CDR3 runs to 13 residues. V was cut by 6 bases and J by 6 bases, with 12 bases left in between. In DNA form, the CDR3 reads TGTGCCAGTAGCCTCGCAGGGACTCAGCCCCAGCATTTT. Translated, it gives CASSLAGTQPQHF.

This chain connects TRBV6-2 or TRBV6-3 to TRBJ2-2; 8 bases are shared with TRBD1. Germline CDR1 and CDR2: MNHEY and SVGEGT. J gave up 5 bases and V 2 bases, and 4 bases lay outside the gene matches. The CDR3 has 15 residues. The CDR3 DNA sequence: TGTGCCAGCAGTTACAGGACAGGGACGACCGGGGAGCTGTTTTTT. Protein product: CASSYRTGTTGELFF.

This rearrangement joins TRBV5-1 to TRBJ2-3; 12 bases are a match to TRBD2. CDR3 length equals 16 residues. The junction had 5 bases not matched to a gene; V was cut back by 1 base and J by 5 bases. The V gene's germline CDR1 is SGHRS and CDR2 YFSETQ. The CDR3 is CASSLSSGGAKDTQYF. The CDR3 nucleotides are TGCGCCAGCAGCTTGTCTAGCGGGGGGGCGAAAGATACGCAGTATTTT.

This chain connects TRBV7-8 to TRBJ1-5, with 7 bases lining up with TRBD1. The germline gives CDR1 SGHVS, CDR2 FQNEAQ. The CDR3 is made up of 16 amino acids. V was clipped by 5 bases and J by 7 bases; unmatched bases: 14. This CDR3 is CASSEDRSFGGQPQHF. The CDR3 region has the DNA TGTGCCAGCAGCGAGGACAGGAGTTTTGGCGGCCAGCCCCAGCATTTT.

J is TRBJ1-2 and V is TRBV6-4; possible D gene TRBD1, 5 bases. The CDR3 loop spans 16 amino acids. CDR1 MRHNA and CDR2 SNTAGT come from the germline V gene. Trimming removed 0 bases at V and 6 bases at J, with 17 bases between. The CDR3 DNA reads TGTGCCAGCAGTGACTCGAGGGGATACGAGCAGGATGGCTACACCTTC. Protein product: CASSDSRGYEQDGYTF.

This CDR3 is CASIGTGGEKLFF. CDR3 coding DNA: TGTGCCAGCATCGGGACAGGGGGGGAAAAACTGTTTTTT. The J gene is TRBJ1-4, the V gene TRBV2; 11 bases line up with TRBD1. V dropped 7 bases and J dropped 8; count of bases not matched to a gene: 3. Germline CDR1 is SNHLY and CDR2 is FYNNEI. This CDR3 region has 13 residues.

The count of this clone is one. V is TRBV30 and J is TRBJ1-1; 10 bases align to TRBD1. Trimming cost V 3 bases and J 5 bases; bases outside gene matches: 9. CDR3 length: 15 amino acids. Germline assignment: CDR1 GTSNPN and CDR2 SVGIG (reference sequence). CDR3 protein: CAWRDLGQGRTEAFF. DNA for the CDR3: TGTGCCTGGAGGGACTTGGGACAGGGGAGAACTGAAGCTTTCTTT.

The chain joins TRBV2 to TRBJ2-3; D unresolved. Germline loops: CDR1 SNHLY, CDR2 FYNNEI. The CDR3 contains 14 residues. V was trimmed by 4 bases and J by 4 bases, leaving 12 bases between them. Written as DNA, the CDR3 is TGTGCCAGCAGTGTAGGGCGGAGCGCAGATACGCAGTATTTT. It specifies CASSVGRSADTQYF.

The chain is built from TRBV27 and TRBJ2-1; D is possibly TRBD1 or TRBD2 (5 bases each). Germline CDR1 MNHEY, CDR2 SMNVEV (reference sequence). CDR3 length: 15 residues. V gave up 6 bases and J gave up 8 bases, with 20 bases separating them. The CDR3 protein is CASSPVWGNPDEQFF. The CDR3 DNA is TGTGCCAGCAGCCCCGTCTGGGGGAACCCAGATGAGCAGTTCTTC.

This clone was recorded only once. This rearrangement joins TRBV18 to TRBJ2-7; the match to TRBD1 covers 8 bases. CDR1 is KGHSH and CDR2 is LQKENI in the germline V gene. The trim removed 3 bases at V and 0 bases at J, leaving 1 base unmatched. CDR3 length: 14 residues. CDR3 protein: CASSPDRGSYEQYF. The CDR3 DNA reads TGTGCCAGCTCACCCGACAGGGGCTCCTACGAGCAGTACTTC.

V and J are TRBV13 and TRBJ2-7, with TRBD1 matching over 7 bases. This CDR3 region has 13 residues. V lost 2 bases, J lost 6 bases, and 4 bases stayed unmatched. Germline loops: CDR1 PRHDT, CDR2 FYEKMQ (reference sequence). CDR3 protein: CASSLRGGGEQYF. CDR3 DNA sequence: TGTGCCAGCAGCTTAAGAGGGGGCGGCGAGCAGTACTTC. The whole variable domain, remainder taken from reference TRBV13 and TRBJ2-7, is AAGVIQSPRHLIKEKRETATLKCYPIPRHDTVYWYQQGPGQDPQFLISFYEKMQSDKGSIPDRFSAQQFSDYHSELNMSSLELGDSALYFCASSLRGGGEQYFGPGTRLTVT.

This chain uses TRBV19 with TRBJ1-2; the match to TRBD1 covers 8 bases. CDR3 length: 16 amino acids. The V gene's germline CDR1 is LNHDA and CDR2 SQIVND (reference sequence). J lost 5 bases, V lost 4 bases, and 12 bases had no gene match. CDR3 region: CASSTPIGQGRYGYTF. The DNA for the CDR3 is TGTGCCAGTAGTACTCCAATCGGACAGGGAAGGTATGGCTACACCTTC.

This clone has just a few counts. The chain combines TRBV16 with TRBJ2-2; the D gene is possibly TRBD1 (6 bases). Germline assignment: CDR1 KGHSY and CDR2 FQNENV. Trimming left V 5 bases short and J 5 bases short, with 18 bases between. This CDR3 has 16 residues. The CDR3 loop is CASSNMATGSTGELFF. The CDR3 region has the DNA TGTGCCAGCAGCAACATGGCCACAGGGAGTACCGGGGAGCTGTTTTTT.

This clone has more than one count but fewer than ten. The gene calls are TRBV30 and TRBJ1-4, with unresolved D. There are 12 residues in the CDR3. The V and J ends lost 1 base and 8 bases respectively, with 8 bases between them. Looked up from germline, CDR1 is GTSNPN and CDR2 is SVGIG (reference sequence). CDR3 amino acids: CAWSGAGEKLFF. CDR3 DNA sequence: TGTGCCTGGAGTGGCGCGGGGGAAAAACTGTTTTTT.

V gene TRBV11-2 combines with J gene TRBJ2-3; the match to TRBD2 covers 9 bases. After removal of 1 base from V and 2 bases from J, the junction contained 4 bases not matched to a gene. CDR1 and CDR2 (germline): SGHAT, FQNNGV. The CDR3 covers 16 residues. The CDR3 sequence is CASSLGAGGPTDTQYF. The CDR3 DNA is TGTGCCAGCAGCTTAGGGGCGGGGGGGCCCACAGATACGCAGTATTTT.

This clone showed up just once. The chain joins TRBV4-2 to TRBJ1-6, with D unresolved. The V and J ends lost 1 base and 12 bases respectively, with 7 bases between them. The germline V gene has CDR1 LGHNA and CDR2 YNFKEQ. The CDR3 is 12 amino acids. The CDR3 spells CASSQVALPLHF. In DNA form, the CDR3 reads TGTGCCAGCAGCCAAGTAGCTTTACCCCTCCACTTT.

The chain links TRBV24-1 to TRBJ2-1; TRBD1 matches at 9 bases. Unmatched junction bases numbered 12, after V lost 4 bases and J lost 9 bases. CDR1 and CDR2 from the germline V gene are KGHDR and SFDVKD. This CDR3 has 16 amino acids. The DNA of the CDR3 is TGTGCCACCAGTGACACCAACCGGGACAGGGTCGGTGAGCAGTTCTTC. Amino acids: CATSDTNRDRVGEQFF.

This clone was recorded only once. This sequence joins TRBV5-1 and TRBJ1-2, with unresolved D. CDR1 SGHRS and CDR2 YFSETQ come from the germline V gene. V dropped 0 bases and J dropped 8 bases, with 20 bases sitting between them. The CDR3 has 16 amino acids. The CDR3 DNA follows: TGCGCCAGCAGCTTGGACGGCCAGCGGACCTCCTCGGGCTACACCTTC. It specifies CASSLDGQRTSSGYTF.

This clone has just one count. V and J are TRBV4-3 and TRBJ2-5; 11 positions agree with TRBD2. Trimming cost V 1 base and J 0 bases; bases outside gene matches: 4. Germline assignment: CDR1 LGHNA and CDR2 YSLEER. The CDR3 covers 17 residues. Here the CDR3 DNA reads TGCGCCAGCAGCCAAGGGCTAGCGGGGGGATACCAAGAGACCCAGTACTTC. Translating it yields CASSQGLAGGYQETQYF.

This clone was seen just once. The rearrangement links TRBV19 to TRBJ2-7; TRBD1 aligns across 7 bases. Losses at the gene ends were 1 base for V and 6 bases for J; bases not matched to a gene: 6. The germline V gene encodes CDR1 LNHDA and CDR2 SQIVND (reference sequence). The CDR3 is made up of 14 amino acids. DNA for the CDR3: TGTGCCAGTAGTATAGGTGGACAGGAAACCGAGCAGTACTTC. Its protein product is CASSIGGQETEQYF.

This rearrangement joins TRBV9 to TRBJ1-4; perhaps TRBD1 as D (6 bases). Germline-derived CDR1 and CDR2 are SGDLS and YYNGEE. This CDR3 spans 15 amino acids. Trimming removed 3 bases at V and 4 bases at J, with 13 bases between. The CDR3 bases are TGTGCCAGCAGCGCCTCCGGGACACGTAATGAAAAACTGTTTTTT. Protein product: CASSASGTRNEKLFF. Full variable domain (missing parts from reference TRBV9 and TRBJ1-4): DSGVTQTPKHLITATGQRVTLRCSPRSGDLSVYWYQQSLDQGLQFLIQYYNGEERAKGNILERFSAQQFPDLHSELNLSSLELGDSALYFCASSASGTRNEKLFFGSGTQLSVL.

The chain links TRBV24-1 to TRBJ2-1, with 7 positions matching TRBD1. V shed 9 bases, J shed 7 bases, and the junction held 11 bases outside the gene matches. The CDR3 is 14 residues long. Germline values: CDR1 KGHDR, CDR2 SFDVKD. CDR3 amino acids: CATARDSQENEQFF. CDR3 nucleotides: TGTGCCACCGCCCGGGACAGCCAAGAGAATGAGCAGTTCTTC.